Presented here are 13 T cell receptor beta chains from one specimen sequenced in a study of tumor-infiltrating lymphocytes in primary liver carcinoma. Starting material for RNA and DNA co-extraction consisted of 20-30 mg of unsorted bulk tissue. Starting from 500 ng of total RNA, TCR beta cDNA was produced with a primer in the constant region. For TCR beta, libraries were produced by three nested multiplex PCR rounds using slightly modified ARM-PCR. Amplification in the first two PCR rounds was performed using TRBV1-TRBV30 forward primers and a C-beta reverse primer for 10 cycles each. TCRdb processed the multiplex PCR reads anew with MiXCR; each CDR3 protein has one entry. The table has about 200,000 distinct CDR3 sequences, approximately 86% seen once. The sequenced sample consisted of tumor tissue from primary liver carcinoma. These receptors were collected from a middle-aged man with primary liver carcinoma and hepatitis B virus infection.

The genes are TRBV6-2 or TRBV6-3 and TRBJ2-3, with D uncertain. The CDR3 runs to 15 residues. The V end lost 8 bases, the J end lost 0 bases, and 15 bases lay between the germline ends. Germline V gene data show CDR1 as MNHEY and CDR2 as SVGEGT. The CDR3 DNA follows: TGTGCCAGCGGCCGATACCCGGACAGCACAGATACGCAGTATTTT. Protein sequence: CASGRYPDSTDTQYF.

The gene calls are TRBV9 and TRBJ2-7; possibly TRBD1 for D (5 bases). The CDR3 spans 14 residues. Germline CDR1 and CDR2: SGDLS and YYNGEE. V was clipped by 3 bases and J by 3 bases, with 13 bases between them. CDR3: CASSEGIGLYEQYF. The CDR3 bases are TGTGCCAGCAGCGAGGGGATAGGGCTCTACGAGCAGTACTTC.

In DNA form, the CDR3 reads TGTGCCAGCAGTGCGTTAGGGGGCAATCAGCCCCAGCATTTT. Its protein is CASSALGGNQPQHF. This chain uses TRBV2 with TRBJ1-5; a weak D match, TRBD1 (5 bases). The CDR3 loop spans 14 amino acids. Trimming removed 4 bases from V and 2 bases from J, with 9 bases in between. The germline gives CDR1 SNHLY, CDR2 FYNNEI. Full variable domain (remainder filled in from reference TRBV2 and TRBJ1-5): EPEVTQTPSHQVTQMGQEVILRCVPISNHLYFYWYRQILGQKVEFLVSFYNNEISEKSEIFDDQFSVERPDGSNFTLKIRSTKLEDSAMYFCASSALGGNQPQHFGDGTRLSIL.

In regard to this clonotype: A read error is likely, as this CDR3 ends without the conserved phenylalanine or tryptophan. The CDR3 nucleotides are TGTACCAGCAGCTTAGTAGGGGTAACAGGGAGCAGTCATCCCCAGCATTGT. It codes for CTSSLVGVTGSSHPQHC. J is TRBJ1-5 and V is TRBV11-2, with D maybe TRBD1 (6 bases). The CDR3 has 17 residues. The germline CDR1 and CDR2 sequences are SGHAT and FQNNGV.

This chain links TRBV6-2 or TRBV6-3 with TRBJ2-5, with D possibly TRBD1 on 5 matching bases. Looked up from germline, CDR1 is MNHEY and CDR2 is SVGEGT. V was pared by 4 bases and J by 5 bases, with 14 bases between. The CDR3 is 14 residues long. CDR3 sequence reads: CASSSGIVMETQYF. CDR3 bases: TGTGCCAGCAGTTCAGGGATAGTTATGGAGACCCAGTACTTC.

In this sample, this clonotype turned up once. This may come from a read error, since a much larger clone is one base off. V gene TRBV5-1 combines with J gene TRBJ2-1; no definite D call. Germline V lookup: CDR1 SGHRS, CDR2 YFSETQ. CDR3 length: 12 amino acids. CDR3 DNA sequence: TGCGCCTGCAGTTATCTAGACAATGAGCAGTTCTTC. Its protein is CACSYLDNEQFF.

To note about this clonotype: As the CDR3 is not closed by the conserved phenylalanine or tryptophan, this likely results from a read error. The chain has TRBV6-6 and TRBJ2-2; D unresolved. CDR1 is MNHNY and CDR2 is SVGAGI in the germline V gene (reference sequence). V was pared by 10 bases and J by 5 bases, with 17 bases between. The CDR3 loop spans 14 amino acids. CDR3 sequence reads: CAICVAQGTGELFS. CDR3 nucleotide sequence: TGTGCCATCTGCGTCGCCCAAGGGACCGGGGAGCTGTTTTCT.

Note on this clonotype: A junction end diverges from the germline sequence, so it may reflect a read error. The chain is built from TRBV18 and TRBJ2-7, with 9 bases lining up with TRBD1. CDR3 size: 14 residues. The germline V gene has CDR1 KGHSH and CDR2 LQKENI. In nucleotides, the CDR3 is TGTTCCAGCTCAACATGGACAGGGGCTTTCGAGCAGTACTTC. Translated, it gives CSSSTWTGAFEQYF.

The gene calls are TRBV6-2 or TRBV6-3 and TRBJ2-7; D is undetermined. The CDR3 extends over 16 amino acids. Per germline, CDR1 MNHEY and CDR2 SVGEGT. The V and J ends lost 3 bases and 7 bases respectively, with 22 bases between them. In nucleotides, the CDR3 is TGTGCCAGCAGTTATTCGCTGATAGTGAGTTACCGTGAGCAGTACTTC. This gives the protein CASSYSLIVSYREQYF.

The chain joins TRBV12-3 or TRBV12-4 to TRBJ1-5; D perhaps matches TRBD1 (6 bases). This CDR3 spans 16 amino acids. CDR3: CDNRISAGAAGQPQHF. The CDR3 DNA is TGTGACAACAGAATTTCTGCAGGGGCGGCGGGGCAGCCCCAGCATTTT.

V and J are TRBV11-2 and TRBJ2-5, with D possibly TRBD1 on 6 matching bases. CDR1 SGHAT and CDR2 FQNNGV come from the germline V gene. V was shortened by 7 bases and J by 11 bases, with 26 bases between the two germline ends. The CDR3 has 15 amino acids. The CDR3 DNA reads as TGTGCCAGCAACCCCCGGTCATCCCCAGGGGTGACACAGTACTTC. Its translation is CASNPRSSPGVTQYF.

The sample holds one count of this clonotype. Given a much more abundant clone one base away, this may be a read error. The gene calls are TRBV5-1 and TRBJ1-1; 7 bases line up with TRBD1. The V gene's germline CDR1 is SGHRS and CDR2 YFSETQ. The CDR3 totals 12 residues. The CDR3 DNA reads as TGCACCAGCAGCATAGACAGGGATGAGGCTTTCTTT. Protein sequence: CTSSIDRDEAFF. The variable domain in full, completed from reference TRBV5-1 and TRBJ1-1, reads KAGVTQTPRYLIKTRGQQVTLSCSPISGHRSVSWYQQTPGQGLQFLFEYFSETQRNKGNFPGRFSGRQFSNSRSEMNVSTLELGDSALYLCTSSIDRDEAFFGQGTRLTVV.

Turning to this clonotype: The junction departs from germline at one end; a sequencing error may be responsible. The CDR3 is CASRTVEAYGFTF. CDR3 in DNA: TGCGCCAGCAGGACAGTGGAGGCCTATGGCTTCACCTTC. The chain combines TRBV6-1 with TRBJ1-2; the D gene is possibly TRBD1 (6 bases). Germline CDR1 MNHNS, CDR2 SASEGT. The CDR3 runs to 13 residues.